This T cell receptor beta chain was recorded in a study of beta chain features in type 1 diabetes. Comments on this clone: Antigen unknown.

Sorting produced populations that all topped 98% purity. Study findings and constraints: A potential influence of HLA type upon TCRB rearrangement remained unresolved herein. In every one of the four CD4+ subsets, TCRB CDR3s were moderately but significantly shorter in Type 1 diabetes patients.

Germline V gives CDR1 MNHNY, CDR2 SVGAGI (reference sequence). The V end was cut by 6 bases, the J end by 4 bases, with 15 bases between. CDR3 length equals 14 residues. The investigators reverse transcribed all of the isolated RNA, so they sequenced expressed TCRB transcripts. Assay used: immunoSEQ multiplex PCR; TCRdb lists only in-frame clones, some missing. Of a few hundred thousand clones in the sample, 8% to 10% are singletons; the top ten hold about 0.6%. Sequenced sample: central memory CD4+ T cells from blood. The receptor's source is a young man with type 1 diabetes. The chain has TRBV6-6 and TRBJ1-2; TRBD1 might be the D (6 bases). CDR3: CASSDDRLSYGYTF. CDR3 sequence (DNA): TGTGCCAGCAGCGACGACAGGCTTTCCTATGGCTACACCTTC.